This T cell receptor (beta chain) is from a study of blood T cell repertoires in COVID-19. Study details: Two negative PCRs, clearance, or symptom resolution had been documented for recovered Cohort 3 donors.

Germline CDR1 MDHEN, CDR2 SYDVKM. The CDR3 contains 15 residues. J gave up 5 bases and V 7 bases, and 8 bases lay outside the gene matches. Allocation to cohorts depended on clinical history reported by the participants. Original data processing: Scientists estimated how many nucleated cells there were by amplifying reference gene primers. Sequencing used immunoSEQ multiplex PCR; TCRdb keeps in-frame clones, though not all of them. The V and J calls and clone size are taken from that table; D and trimming were inferred from the DNA. The sample includes fewer than 250,000 clones, more than 85% of them seen just once.

This clonotype was obtained from a woman between 40 and 55 years old in a cohort exposed to, infected with or recovered from COVID-19 (not recorded which). Sequencing input: PBMCs or T cells enriched from blood (not recorded which). This rearrangement joins TRBV28 to TRBJ1-2, with 12 bases fitting TRBD1. The DNA of the CDR3 is TGTGCCAGCAACCGAGGGACAGGGGGCGCATATGGCTACACCTTC. Translation: CASNRGTGGAYGYTF.